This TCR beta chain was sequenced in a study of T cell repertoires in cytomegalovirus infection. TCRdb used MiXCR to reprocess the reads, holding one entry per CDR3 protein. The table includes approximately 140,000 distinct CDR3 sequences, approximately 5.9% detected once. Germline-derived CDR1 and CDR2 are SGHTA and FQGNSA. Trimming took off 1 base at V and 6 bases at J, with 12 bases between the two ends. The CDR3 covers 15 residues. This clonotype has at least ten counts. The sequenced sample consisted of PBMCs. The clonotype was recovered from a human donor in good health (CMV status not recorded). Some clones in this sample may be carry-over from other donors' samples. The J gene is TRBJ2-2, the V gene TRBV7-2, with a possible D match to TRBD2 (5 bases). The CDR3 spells CASSLVDGRAGELFF. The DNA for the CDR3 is TGTGCCAGCAGCTTAGTTGATGGGCGGGCCGGGGAGCTGTTTTTT.